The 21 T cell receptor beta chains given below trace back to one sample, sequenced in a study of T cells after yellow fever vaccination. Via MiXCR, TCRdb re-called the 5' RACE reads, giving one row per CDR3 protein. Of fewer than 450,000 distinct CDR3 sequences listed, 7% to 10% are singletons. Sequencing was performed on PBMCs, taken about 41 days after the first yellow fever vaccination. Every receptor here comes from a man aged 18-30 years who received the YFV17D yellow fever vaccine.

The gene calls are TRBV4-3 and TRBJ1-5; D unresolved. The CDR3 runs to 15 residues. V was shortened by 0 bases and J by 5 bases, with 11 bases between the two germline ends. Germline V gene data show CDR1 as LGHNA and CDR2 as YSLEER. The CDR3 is CASSQDLGGDQPQHF. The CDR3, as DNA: TGCGCCAGCAGCCAAGATCTGGGCGGGGATCAGCCCCAGCATTTT.

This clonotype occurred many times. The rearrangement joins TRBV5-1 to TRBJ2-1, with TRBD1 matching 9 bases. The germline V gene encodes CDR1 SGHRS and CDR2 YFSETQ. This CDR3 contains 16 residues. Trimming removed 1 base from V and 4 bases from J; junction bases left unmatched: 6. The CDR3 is CASSLSGTGPYNEQFF. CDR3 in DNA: TGCGCCAGCAGCTTGTCCGGGACAGGGCCTTACAATGAGCAGTTCTTC.

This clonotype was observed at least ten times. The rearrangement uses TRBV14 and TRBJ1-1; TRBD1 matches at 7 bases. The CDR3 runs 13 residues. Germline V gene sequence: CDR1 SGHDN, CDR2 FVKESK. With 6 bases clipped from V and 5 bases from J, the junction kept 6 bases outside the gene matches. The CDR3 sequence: CASSLDRETEAFF. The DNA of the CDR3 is TGTGCCAGCAGTCTAGACAGGGAGACTGAAGCTTTCTTT.

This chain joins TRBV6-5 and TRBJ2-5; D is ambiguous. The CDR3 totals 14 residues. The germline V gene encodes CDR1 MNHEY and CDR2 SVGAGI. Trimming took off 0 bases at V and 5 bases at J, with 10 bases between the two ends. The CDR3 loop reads CASSYSTGSETQYF. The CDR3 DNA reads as TGTGCCAGCAGTTACTCGACGGGTTCTGAGACCCAGTACTTC.

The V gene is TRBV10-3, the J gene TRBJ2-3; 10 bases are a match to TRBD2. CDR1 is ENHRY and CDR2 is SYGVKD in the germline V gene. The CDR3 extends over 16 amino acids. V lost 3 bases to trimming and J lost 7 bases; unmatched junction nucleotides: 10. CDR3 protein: CAISDSLAGAINTQYF. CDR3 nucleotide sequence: TGTGCCATCAGTGACTCCCTAGCGGGGGCCATAAATACGCAGTATTTT.

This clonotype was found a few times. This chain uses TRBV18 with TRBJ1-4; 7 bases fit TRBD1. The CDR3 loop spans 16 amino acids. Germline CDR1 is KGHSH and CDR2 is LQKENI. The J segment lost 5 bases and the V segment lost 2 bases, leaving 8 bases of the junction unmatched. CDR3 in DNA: TGTGCCAGCTCACCAAACCCGGGACAGCTAAATGAAAAACTGTTTTTT. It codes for CASSPNPGQLNEKLFF.

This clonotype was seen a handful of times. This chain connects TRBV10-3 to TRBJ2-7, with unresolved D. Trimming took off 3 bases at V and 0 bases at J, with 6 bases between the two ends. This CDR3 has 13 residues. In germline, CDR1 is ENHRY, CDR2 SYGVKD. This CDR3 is CAISDGSSYEQYF. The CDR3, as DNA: TGTGCCATCAGTGATGGATCCTCCTACGAGCAGTACTTC.

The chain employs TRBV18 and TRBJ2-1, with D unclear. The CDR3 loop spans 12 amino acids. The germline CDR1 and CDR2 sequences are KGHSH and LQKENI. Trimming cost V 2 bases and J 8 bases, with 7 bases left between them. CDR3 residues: CASSPELYEQFF. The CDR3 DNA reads TGTGCCAGCTCACCAGAACTATATGAGCAGTTCTTC.

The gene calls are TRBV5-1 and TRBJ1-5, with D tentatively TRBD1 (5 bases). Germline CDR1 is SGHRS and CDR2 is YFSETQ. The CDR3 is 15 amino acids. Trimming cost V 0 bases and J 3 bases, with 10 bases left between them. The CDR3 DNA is TGCGCCAGCAGCTTGGCCTATGGGGCCAATCAGCCCCAGCATTTT. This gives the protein CASSLAYGANQPQHF.

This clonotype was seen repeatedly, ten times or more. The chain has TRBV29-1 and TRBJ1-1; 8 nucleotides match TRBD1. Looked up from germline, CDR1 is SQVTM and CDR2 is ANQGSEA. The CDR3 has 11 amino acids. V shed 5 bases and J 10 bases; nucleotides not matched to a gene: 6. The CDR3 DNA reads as TGCAGCGTTACCGACAGGGGCCCAGCTTTCTTT. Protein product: CSVTDRGPAFF.

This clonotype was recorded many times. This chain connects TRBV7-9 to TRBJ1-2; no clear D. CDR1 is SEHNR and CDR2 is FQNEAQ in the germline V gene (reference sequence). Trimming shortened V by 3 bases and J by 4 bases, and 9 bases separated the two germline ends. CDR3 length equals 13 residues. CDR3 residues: CASSFGQAYGYTF. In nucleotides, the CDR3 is TGTGCCAGCAGCTTTGGCCAGGCCTATGGCTACACCTTC.

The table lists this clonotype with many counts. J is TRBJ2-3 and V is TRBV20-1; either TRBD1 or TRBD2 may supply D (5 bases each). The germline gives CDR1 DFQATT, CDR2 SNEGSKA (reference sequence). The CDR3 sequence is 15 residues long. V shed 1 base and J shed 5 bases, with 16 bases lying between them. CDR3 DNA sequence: TGCAGTGCTAGAGCCCGGGACGAAGGAAGAGATACGCAGTATTTT. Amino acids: CSARARDEGRDTQYF.

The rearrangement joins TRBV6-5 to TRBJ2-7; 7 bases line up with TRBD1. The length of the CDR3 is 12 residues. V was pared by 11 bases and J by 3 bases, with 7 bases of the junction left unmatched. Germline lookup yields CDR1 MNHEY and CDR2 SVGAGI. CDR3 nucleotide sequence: TGTGCCTCCGGGACAGCAAACTACGAGCAGTACTTC. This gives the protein CASGTANYEQYF.

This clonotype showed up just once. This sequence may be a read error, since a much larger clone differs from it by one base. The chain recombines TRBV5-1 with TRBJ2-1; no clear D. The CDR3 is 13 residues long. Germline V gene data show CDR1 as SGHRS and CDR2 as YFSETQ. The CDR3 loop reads CPSSSDTYNEQFF. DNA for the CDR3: TGCCCCAGCAGCTCAGACACCTACAATGAGCAGTTCTTC.

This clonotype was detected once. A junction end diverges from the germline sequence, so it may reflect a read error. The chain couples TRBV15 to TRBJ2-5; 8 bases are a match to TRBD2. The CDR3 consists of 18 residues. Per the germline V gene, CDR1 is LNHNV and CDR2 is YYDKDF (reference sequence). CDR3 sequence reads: CATSRLTHGTRYQETLYF. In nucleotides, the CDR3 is TGTGCCACCAGCAGACTTACCCACGGGACTAGGTACCAAGAGACCCTGTACTTC.

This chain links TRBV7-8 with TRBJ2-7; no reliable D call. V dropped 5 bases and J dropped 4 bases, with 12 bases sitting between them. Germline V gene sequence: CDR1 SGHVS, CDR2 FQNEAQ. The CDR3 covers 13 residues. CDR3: CASSIDTLYEQYV. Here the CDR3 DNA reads TGTGCCAGCAGCATCGACACCTTATACGAGCAGTACGTC.

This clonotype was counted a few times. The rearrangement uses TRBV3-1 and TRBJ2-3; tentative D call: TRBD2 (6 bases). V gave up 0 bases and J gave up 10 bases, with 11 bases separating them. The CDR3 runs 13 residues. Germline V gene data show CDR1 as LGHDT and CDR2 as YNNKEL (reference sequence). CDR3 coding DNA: TGTGCCAGCAGCCAAGATGGAAGGGAGGCGCAGTATTTT. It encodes CASSQDGREAQYF.

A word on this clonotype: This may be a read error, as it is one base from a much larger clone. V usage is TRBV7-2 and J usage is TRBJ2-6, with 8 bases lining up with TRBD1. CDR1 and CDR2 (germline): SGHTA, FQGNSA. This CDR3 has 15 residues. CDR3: CASSGQGSGDNVLTF. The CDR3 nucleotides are TGTGCCAGCAGCGGACAGGGTTCTGGGGACAACGTCCTGACTTTC.

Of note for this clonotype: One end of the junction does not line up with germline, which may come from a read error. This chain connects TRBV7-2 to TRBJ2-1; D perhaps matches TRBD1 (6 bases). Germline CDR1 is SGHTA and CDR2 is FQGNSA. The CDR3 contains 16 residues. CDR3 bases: TGTGCCAGCAGCCCATCGAGGGGGTTAGGCTACGATGAGCAGTTCTTC. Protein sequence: CASSPSRGLGYDEQFF.

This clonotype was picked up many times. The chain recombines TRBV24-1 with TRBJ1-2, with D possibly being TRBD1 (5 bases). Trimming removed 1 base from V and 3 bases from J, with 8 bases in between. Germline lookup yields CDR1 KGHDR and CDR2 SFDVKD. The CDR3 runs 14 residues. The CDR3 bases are TGTGCCACCAGTGATTTAGGACACGACTATGGCTACACCTTC. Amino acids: CATSDLGHDYGYTF.

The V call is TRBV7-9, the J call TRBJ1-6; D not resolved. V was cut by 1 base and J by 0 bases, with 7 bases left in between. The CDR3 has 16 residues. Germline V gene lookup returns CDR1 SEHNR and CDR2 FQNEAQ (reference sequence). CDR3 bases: TGTGCCAGCAGCTTAGAGGGTGGCTCCTATAATTCACCCCTCCACTTT. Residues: CASSLEGGSYNSPLHF.